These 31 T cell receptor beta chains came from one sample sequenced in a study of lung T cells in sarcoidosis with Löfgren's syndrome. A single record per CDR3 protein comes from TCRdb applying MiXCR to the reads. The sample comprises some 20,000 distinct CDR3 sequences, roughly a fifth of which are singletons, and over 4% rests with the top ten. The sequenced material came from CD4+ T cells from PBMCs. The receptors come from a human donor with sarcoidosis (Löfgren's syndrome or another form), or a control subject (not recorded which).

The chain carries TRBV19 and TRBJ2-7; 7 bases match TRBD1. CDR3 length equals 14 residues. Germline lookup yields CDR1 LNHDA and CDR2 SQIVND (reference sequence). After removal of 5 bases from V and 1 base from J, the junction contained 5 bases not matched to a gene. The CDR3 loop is CASSPPDRSYEQYF. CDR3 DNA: TGTGCCAGTAGTCCGCCGGACAGGTCCTACGAGCAGTACTTC.

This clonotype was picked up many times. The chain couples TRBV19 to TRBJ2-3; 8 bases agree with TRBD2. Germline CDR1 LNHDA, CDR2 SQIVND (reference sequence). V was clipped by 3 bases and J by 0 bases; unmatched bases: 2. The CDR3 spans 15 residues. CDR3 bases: TGTGCCAGTAGTATGGAGCGGGGGAGCACAGATACGCAGTATTTT. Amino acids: CASSMERGSTDTQYF.

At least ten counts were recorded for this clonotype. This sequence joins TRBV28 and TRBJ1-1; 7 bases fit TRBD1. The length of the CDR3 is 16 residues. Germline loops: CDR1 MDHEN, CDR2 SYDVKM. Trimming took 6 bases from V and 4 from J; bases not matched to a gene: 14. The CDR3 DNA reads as TGTGCCAGCAGCCCCCAGGGAGGGGGCCTGAGCACTGAAGCTTTCTTT. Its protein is CASSPQGGGLSTEAFF.

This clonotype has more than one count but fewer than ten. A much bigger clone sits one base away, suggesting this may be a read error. DNA for the CDR3: TGCAGCGTTGTACTAGCGTTAGGGACCCCCTACGAGCAGTACTTC. Its protein is CSVVLALGTPYEQYF. The V call is TRBV29-1, the J call TRBJ2-7, with TRBD2 identical over 7 bases. The length of the CDR3 is 15 residues. Unmatched junction bases numbered 11, after V lost 4 bases and J lost 2 bases. Germline CDR1 is SQVTM and CDR2 is ANQGSEA.

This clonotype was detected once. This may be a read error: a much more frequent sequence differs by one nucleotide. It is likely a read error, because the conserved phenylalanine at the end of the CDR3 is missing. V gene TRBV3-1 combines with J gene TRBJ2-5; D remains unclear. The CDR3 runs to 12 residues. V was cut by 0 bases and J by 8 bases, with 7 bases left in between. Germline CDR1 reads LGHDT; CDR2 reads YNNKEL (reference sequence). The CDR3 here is CASSQDLYTQYL. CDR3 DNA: TGTGCCAGCAGCCAAGATCTGTATACCCAGTACCTC.

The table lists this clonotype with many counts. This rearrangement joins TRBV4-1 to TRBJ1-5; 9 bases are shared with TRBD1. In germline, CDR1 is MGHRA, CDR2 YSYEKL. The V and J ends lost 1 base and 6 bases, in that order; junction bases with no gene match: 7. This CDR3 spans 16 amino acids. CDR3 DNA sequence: TGCGCCAGCAGCCAAGGGGCAACAGGGGGCTTTCAGCCCCAGCATTTT. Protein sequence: CASSQGATGGFQPQHF.

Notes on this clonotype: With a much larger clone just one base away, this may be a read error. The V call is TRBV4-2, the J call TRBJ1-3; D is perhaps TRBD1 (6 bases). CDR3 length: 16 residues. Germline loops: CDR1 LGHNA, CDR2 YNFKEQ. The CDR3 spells CASSQEAGARGSTIYF. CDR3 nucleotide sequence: TGTGCCAGCAGCCAAGAGGCGGGGGCGCGTGGAAGCACCATATATTTT.

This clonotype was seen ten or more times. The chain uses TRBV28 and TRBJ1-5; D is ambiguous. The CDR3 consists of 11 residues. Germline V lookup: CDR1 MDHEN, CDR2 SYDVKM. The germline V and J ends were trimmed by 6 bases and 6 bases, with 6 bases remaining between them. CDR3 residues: CASSQSQPQHF. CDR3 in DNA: TGTGCCAGCAGCCAAAGTCAGCCCCAGCATTTT.

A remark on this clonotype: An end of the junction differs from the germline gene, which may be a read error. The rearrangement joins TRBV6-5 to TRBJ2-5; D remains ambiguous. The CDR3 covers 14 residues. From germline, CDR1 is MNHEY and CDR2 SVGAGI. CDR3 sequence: CASSYSGQWQTRYF. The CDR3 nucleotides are TGTGCCAGCAGTTACTCGGGTCAGTGGCAAACCCGGTACTTC.

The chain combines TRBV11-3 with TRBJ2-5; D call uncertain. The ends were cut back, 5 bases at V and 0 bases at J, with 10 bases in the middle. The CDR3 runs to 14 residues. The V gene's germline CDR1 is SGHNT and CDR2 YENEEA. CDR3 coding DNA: TGTGCCAGCAGCCACAACTTGTACCAAGAGACCCAGTACTTC. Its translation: CASSHNLYQETQYF.

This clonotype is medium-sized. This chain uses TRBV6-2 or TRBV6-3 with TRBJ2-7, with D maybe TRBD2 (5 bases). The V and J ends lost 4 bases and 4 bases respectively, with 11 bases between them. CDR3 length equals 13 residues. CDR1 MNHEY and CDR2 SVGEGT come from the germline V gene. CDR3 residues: CASSLTIRYEQYF. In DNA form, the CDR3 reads TGTGCCAGCAGTTTGACTATCCGATACGAGCAGTACTTC.

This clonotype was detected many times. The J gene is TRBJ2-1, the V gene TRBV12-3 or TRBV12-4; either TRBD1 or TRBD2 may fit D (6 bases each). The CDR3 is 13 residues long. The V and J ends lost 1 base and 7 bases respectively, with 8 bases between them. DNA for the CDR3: TGTGCCAGCAGTTTAGTAGGGGGGAATGAGCAGTTCTTC. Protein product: CASSLVGGNEQFF.

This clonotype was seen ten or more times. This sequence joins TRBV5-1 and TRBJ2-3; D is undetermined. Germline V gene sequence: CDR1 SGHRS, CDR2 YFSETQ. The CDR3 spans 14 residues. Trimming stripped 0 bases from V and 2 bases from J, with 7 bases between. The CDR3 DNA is TGCGCCAGCAGCTTGGTTGGAGTCACAGATACGCAGTATTTT. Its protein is CASSLVGVTDTQYF.

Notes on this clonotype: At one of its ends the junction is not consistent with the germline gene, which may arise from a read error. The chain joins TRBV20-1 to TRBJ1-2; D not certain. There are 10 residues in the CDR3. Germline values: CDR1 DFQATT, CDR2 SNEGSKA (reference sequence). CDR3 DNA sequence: TGCAGTGCTAGACTAGAGGACGCCGCCTTC. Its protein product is CSARLEDAAF.

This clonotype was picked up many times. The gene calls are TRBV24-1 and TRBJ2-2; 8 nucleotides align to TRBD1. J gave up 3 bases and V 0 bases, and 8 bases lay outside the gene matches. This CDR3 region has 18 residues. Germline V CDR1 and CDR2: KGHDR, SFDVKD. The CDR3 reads CATSDLGRQGADTGELFF. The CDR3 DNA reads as TGTGCCACCAGTGATTTGGGTCGCCAGGGGGCAGACACCGGGGAGCTGTTTTTT.

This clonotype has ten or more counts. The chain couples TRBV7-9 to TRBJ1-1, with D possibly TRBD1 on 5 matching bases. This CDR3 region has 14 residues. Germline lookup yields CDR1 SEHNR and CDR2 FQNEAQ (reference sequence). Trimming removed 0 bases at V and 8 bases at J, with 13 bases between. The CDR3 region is CASSLAAGLPEAFF. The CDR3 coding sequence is TGTGCCAGCAGCTTAGCGGCAGGGTTACCCGAAGCTTTCTTT.

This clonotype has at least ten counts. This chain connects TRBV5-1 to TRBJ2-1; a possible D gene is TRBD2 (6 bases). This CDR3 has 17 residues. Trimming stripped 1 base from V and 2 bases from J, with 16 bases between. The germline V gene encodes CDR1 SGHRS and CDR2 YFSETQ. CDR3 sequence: CASSLREATSAYNEQFF. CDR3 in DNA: TGCGCCAGCAGCTTGAGGGAAGCGACTAGTGCCTACAATGAGCAGTTCTTC.

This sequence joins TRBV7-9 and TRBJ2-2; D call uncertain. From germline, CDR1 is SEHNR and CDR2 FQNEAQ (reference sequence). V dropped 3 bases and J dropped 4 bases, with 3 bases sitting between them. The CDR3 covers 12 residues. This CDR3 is CASSLITGELFF. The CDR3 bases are TGTGCCAGCAGCTTGATCACCGGGGAGCTGTTTTTT.

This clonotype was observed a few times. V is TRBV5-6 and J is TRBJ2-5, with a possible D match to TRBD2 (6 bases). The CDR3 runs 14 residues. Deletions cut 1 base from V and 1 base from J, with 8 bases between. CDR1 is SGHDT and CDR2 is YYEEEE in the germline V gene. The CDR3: CASSLLGGQETQYF. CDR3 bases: TGTGCCAGCAGCTTGTTGGGGGGCCAAGAGACCCAGTACTTC.

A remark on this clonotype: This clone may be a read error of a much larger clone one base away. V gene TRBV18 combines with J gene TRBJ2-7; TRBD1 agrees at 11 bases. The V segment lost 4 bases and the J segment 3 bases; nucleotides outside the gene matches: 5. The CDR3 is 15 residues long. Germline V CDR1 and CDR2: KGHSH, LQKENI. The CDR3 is CASSLGQGVNYEQYF. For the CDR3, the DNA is TGTGCCAGCTCACTGGGACAGGGGGTAAACTACGAGCAGTACTTC.

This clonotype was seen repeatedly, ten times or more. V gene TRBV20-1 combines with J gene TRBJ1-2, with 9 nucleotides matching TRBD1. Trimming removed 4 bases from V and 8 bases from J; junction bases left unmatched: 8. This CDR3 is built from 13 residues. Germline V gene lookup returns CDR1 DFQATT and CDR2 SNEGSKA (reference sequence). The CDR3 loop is CSAKREQGAGYTF. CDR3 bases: TGCAGTGCTAAGAGAGAACAGGGGGCGGGCTACACCTTC.

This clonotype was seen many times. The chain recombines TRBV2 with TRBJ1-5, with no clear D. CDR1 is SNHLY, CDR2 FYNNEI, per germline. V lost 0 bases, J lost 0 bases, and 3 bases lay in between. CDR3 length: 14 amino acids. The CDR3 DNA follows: TGTGCCAGCAGTGAAGCTGGTAGCAATCAGCCCCAGCATTTT. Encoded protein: CASSEAGSNQPQHF.

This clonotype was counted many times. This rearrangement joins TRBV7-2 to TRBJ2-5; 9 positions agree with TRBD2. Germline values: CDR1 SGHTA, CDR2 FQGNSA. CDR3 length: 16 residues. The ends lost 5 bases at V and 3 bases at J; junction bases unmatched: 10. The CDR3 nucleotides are TGTGCCAGCAGCCCCCGGGGTAGCGGGGGAGAAGAGACCCAGTACTTC. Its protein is CASSPRGSGGEETQYF.

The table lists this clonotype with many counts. For the CDR3, the DNA is TGCAGTGCTCGCGGCCCAGCGGGACTAAATGAGCAGTTCTTC. Protein sequence: CSARGPAGLNEQFF. The chain employs TRBV20-1 and TRBJ2-1; 7 positions agree with TRBD2. V shed 5 bases, J shed 7 bases, and the junction held 11 bases outside the gene matches. In germline, CDR1 is DFQATT, CDR2 SNEGSKA (reference sequence). The CDR3 extends over 14 amino acids.

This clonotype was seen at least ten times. As DNA, the CDR3 is TGTGCCAGCAGCCCCTTAGGGACTAGCGCAACAGAGACCCAGTACTTC. This codes for CASSPLGTSATETQYF. This sequence joins TRBV11-2 and TRBJ2-5, with 10 bases aligning to TRBD2. CDR1 SGHAT and CDR2 FQNNGV come from the germline V gene. The CDR3 loop spans 16 amino acids. Trimming cost V 5 bases and J 4 bases; bases outside gene matches: 10. Variable domain in full (rest from reference TRBV11-2 and TRBJ2-5): EAGVAQSPRYKIIEKRQSVAFWCNPISGHATLYWYQQILGQGPKLLIQFQNNGVVDDSQLPKDRFSAERLKGVDSTLKIQPAKLEDSAVYLCASSPLGTSATETQYFGPGTRLLVL.

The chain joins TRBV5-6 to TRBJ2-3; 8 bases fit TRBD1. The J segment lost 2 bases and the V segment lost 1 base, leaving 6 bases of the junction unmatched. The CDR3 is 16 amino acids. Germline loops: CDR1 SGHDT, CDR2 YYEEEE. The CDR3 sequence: CASSLRTGWDTDTQYF. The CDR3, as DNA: TGTGCCAGCAGCTTGCGGACAGGGTGGGACACAGATACGCAGTATTTT. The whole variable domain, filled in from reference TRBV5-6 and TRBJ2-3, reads DAGVTQSPTHLIKTRGQQVTLRCSPKSGHDTVSWYQQALGQGPQFIFQYYEEEERQRGNFPDRFSGHQFPNYSSELNVNALLLGDSALYLCASSLRTGWDTDTQYFGPGTRLTVL.

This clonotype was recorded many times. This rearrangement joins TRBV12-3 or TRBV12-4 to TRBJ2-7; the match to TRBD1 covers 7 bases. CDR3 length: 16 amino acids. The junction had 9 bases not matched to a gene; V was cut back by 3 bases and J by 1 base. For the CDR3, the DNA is TGTGCCAGCAGTTTCCCGACAGGGAGTCTTTCCTACGAGCAGTACTTC. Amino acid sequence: CASSFPTGSLSYEQYF.

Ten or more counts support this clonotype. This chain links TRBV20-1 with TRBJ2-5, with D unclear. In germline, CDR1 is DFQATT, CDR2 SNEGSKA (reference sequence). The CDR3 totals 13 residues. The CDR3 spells CSALPRVPWDQYF. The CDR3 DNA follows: TGCAGCGCCCTACCTAGGGTTCCTTGGGACCAGTACTTC.

The CDR3 protein is CASSAGTGRNNEQFF. CDR3 DNA sequence: TGCGCCAGCAGCGCCGGGACAGGAAGAAACAATGAGCAGTTCTTC. The rearrangement uses TRBV5-1 and TRBJ2-1, with 8 bases identical to TRBD1. This CDR3 region has 15 residues. J gave up 5 bases and V 4 bases, and 8 bases lay outside the gene matches. CDR1 SGHRS and CDR2 YFSETQ come from the germline V gene. Full variable domain (missing parts from reference TRBV5-1 and TRBJ2-1): KAGVTQTPRYLIKTRGQQVTLSCSPISGHRSVSWYQQTPGQGLQFLFEYFSETQRNKGNFPGRFSGRQFSNSRSEMNVSTLELGDSALYLCASSAGTGRNNEQFFGPGTRLTVL.

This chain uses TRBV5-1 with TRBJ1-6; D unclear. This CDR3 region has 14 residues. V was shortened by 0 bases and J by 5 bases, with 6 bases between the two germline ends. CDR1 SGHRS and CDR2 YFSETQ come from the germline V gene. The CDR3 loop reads CASSLAEDNSPLHF. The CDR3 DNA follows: TGCGCCAGCAGCTTGGCGGAGGATAATTCACCCCTCCACTTT.

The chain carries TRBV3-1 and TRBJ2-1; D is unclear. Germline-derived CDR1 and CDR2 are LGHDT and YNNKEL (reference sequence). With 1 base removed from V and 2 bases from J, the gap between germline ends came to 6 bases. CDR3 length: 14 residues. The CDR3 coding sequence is TGTGCCAGCAGCCAAGCTCGGGCCTACAATGAGCAGTTCTTC. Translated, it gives CASSQARAYNEQFF.